This T cell receptor (beta chain) came from a study of neurological immune-mediated disorders. Synthesis of cDNA was accomplished via 5'RACE employing 10-nucleotide random UMIs. Over 170 million TCR-beta sequences, together covering 15-18 subjects, were produced by every individual sequencing run that was carried out. In TCRdb, the 5' RACE reads were re-called with MiXCR into one record per CDR3 protein. The sample has about 59,000 distinct CDR3 sequences, around 24% seen once. Specified time point: technical triplicate 2. From 2 million PBMCs stored at -80 C, the unsorted libraries were generated. This receptor was taken from a man aged 55 to 70 with HTLV-1-associated myelopathy (HAM/TSP). Specimen: PBMCs.

CDR3 protein: CASSSGTYLTTQYF. The CDR3 region has the DNA TGTGCCAGCAGCAGCGGGACCTACTTAACTACCCAGTACTTC. The chain couples TRBV28 to TRBJ2-5, with 7 bases identical to TRBD2. With V trimmed by 6 bases and J by 8 bases, 12 bases remained unmatched. This CDR3 has 14 amino acids. Germline V gives CDR1 MDHEN, CDR2 SYDVKM.